This TCR beta chain came from a study of blood T cell repertoires in COVID-19. Study-wide context: Italy, Spain and the United States were the sources of the convalescent and acute COVID-19 samples. Sources were T cells, B-cell-depleted T cells, or PBMCs; the material itself was cDNA or gDNA.

Measured with immunoSEQ multiplex PCR; TCRdb has only the in-frame clones, and not every one. The sample shows 210,000 or so clones, more than 70% of them seen only once. The CDR3 totals 14 residues. Germline CDR1 is SEHNR and CDR2 is FQNEAQ (reference sequence). V lost 3 bases and J lost 6, with 11 bases in between. The sample taken for sequencing was peripheral blood. This TCR derives from a woman over 75 with active or convalescent COVID-19. The chain combines TRBV7-9 with TRBJ1-4, with D perhaps matching TRBD1 (5 bases). CDR3 sequence reads: CASSLGGEHEKLFF. CDR3 in DNA: TGTGCCAGCAGCTTGGGAGGGGAGCATGAAAAACTGTTTTTT.